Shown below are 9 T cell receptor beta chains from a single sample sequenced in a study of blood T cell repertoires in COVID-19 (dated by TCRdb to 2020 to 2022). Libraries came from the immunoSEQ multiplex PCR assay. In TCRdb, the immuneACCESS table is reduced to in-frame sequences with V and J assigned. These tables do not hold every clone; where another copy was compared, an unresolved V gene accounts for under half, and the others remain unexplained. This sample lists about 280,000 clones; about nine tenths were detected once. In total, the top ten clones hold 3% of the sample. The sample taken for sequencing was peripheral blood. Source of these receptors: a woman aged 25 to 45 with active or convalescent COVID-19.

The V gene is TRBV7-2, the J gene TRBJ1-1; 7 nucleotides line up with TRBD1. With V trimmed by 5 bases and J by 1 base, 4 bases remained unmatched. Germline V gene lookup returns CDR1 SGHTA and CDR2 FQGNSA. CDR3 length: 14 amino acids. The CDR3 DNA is TGTGCCAGCAGCCCCAGACAGGGGAACACTGAAGCTTTCTTT. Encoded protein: CASSPRQGNTEAFF.

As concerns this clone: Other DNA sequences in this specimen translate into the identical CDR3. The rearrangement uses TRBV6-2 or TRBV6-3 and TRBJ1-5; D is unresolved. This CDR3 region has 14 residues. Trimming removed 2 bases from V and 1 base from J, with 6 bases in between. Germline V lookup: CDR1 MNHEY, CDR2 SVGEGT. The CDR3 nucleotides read TGTGCCAGCAGTTACCGCTACAGCAATCAGCCCCAGCATTTT. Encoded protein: CASSYRYSNQPQHF.

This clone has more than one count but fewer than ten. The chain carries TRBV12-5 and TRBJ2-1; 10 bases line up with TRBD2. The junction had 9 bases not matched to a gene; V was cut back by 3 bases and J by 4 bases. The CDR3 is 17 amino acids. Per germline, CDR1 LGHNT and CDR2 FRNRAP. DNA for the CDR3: TGTGCTAGTGGTTTCGGACTAGCGGCGACCACTTACAATGAGCAGTTCTTC. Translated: CASGFGLAATTYNEQFF. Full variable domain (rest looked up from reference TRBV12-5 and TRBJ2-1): DARVTQTPRHKVTEMGQEVTMRCQPILGHNTVFWYRQTMMQGLELLAYFRNRAPLDDSGMPKDRFSAEMPDATLATLKIQPSEPRDSAVYFCASGFGLAATTYNEQFFGPGTRLTVL.

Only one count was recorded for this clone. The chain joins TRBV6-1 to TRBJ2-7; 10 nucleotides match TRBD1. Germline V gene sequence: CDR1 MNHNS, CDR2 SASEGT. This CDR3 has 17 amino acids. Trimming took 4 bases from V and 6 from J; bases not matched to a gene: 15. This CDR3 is CASSALTGGSLVGEQYF. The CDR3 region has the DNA TGTGCCAGCAGTGCCTTGACAGGGGGCTCATTAGTGGGCGAGCAGTACTTC.

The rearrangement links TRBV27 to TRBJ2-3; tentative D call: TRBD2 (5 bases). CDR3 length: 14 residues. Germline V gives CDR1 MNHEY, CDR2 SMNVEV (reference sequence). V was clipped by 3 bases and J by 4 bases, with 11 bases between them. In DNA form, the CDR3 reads TGTGCCAGCAGTTTCCGATCTAGCTCAGATACGCAGTATTTT. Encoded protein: CASSFRSSSDTQYF.

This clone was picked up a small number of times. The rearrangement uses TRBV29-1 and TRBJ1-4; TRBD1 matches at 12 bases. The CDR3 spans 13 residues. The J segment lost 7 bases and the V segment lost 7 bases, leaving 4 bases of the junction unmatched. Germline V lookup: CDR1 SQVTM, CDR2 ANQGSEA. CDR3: CSAGQGAVEKLFF. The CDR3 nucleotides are TGCAGCGCGGGACAGGGGGCCGTTGAAAAACTGTTTTTT.

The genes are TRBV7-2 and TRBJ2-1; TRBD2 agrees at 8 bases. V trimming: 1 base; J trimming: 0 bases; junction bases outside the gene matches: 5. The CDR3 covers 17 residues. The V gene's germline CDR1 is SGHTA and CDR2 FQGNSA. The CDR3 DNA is TGTGCCAGCAGCTTAGGGGGAGCGGGGGCCTCCTACAATGAGCAGTTCTTC. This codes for CASSLGGAGASYNEQFF.

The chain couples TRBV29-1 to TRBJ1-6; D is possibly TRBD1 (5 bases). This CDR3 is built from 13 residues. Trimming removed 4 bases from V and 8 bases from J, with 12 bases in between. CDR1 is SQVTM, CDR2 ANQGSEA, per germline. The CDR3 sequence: CSVGMGEDSPLHF. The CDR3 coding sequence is TGCAGCGTTGGCATGGGGGAGGATTCACCCCTCCACTTT.

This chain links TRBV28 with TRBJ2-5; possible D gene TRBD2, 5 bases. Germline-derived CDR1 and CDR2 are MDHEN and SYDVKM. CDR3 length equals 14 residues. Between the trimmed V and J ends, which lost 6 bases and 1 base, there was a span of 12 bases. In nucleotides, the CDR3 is TGTGCCAGCAGGGTGGGGAGCTTCCAAGAGACCCAGTACTTC. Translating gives CASRVGSFQETQYF. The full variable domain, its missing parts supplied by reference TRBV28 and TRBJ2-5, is DVKVTQSSRYLVKRTGEKVFLECVQDMDHENMFWYRQDPGLGLRLIYFSYDVKMKEKGDIPEGYSVSREKKERFSLILESASTNQTSMYLCASRVGSFQETQYFGPGTRLLVL.